These 10 T cell receptor beta chains came from one sample sequenced in a study of blood T cell repertoires in COVID-19. Assay: immunoSEQ multiplex PCR; the TCRdb copy retains only in-frame clones and omits some. The sample shows over 300,000 clones, 90% of them seen only once. Sequenced input: peripheral blood. Every receptor here comes from a man aged 18 to 29 with active or convalescent COVID-19.

The chain uses TRBV4-3 and TRBJ2-2; the D gene is possibly TRBD2 (7 bases). Trimming cost V 5 bases and J 2 bases, with 24 bases left between them. Germline-derived CDR1 and CDR2 are LGHNA and YSLEER. The CDR3 is made up of 19 amino acids. CDR3 nucleotide sequence: TGCGCCAGCAGCGAAGCTGGGGGGGCGGCCTTCGGAAACACCGGGGAGCTGTTTTTT. Translated, it gives CASSEAGGAAFGNTGELFF.

The V call is TRBV19, the J call TRBJ2-3, with 7 bases aligning to TRBD2. The CDR3 covers 14 residues. V gave up 10 bases and J gave up 4 bases; unmatched junction bases: 11. Germline CDR1 LNHDA, CDR2 SQIVND (reference sequence). The CDR3 reads CATGAGSSPDTQYF. For the CDR3, the DNA is TGTGCCACTGGAGCGGGGAGTAGCCCAGATACGCAGTATTTT.

The chain joins TRBV7-7 to TRBJ2-1, with D unresolved. The CDR3 length is 15 residues. Per germline, CDR1 SSHAT and CDR2 FNYEAQ (reference sequence). V dropped 5 bases and J dropped 5 bases, with 16 bases sitting between them. CDR3 residues: CASSPSIPPNNEQFF. Here the CDR3 DNA reads TGTGCCAGCAGCCCATCCATTCCACCTAACAATGAGCAGTTCTTC.

This clone was observed a few times. V is TRBV10-3 and J is TRBJ1-5; D remains ambiguous. This CDR3 is built from 16 residues. CDR1 and CDR2 (germline): ENHRY, SYGVKD. With 3 bases removed from V and 2 bases from J, the gap between germline ends came to 14 bases. The CDR3 DNA reads TGTGCCATCAGTGATCCGGGTTCCACGGGCAATCAGCCCCAGCATTTT. Protein sequence: CAISDPGSTGNQPQHF.

The rearrangement joins TRBV7-2 to TRBJ2-5; TRBD2 agrees at 7 bases. Losses at the gene ends were 1 base for V and 9 bases for J; bases not matched to a gene: 8. CDR3 size: 14 residues. The germline V gene encodes CDR1 SGHTA and CDR2 FQGNSA. In DNA form, the CDR3 reads TGTGCCAGCAGCTTAGTTACGCGGGAGATGGCCCAGTACTTC. This encodes CASSLVTREMAQYF. The full variable domain, in which reference TRBV7-2 and TRBJ2-5 provide the parts outside the CDR3, is GAGVSQSPSNKVTEKGKDVELRCDPISGHTALYWYRQSLGQGLEFLIYFQGNSAPDKSGLPSDRFSAERTGGSVSTLTIQRTQQEDSAVYLCASSLVTREMAQYFGPGTRLLVL.

Of note for this clone: Distinct nucleotide sequences in the sample also encode this CDR3. V usage is TRBV27 and J usage is TRBJ1-2; TRBD1 is a possible D gene (5 bases). Trimming removed 5 bases from V and 2 bases from J, with 12 bases in between. Germline CDR1 and CDR2: MNHEY and SMNVEV (reference sequence). The CDR3 contains 14 residues. CDR3 coding DNA: TGTGCCAGCAGTCTCCGGGACTCCAACTATGGCTACACCTTC. Amino acids: CASSLRDSNYGYTF.

V gene TRBV27 combines with J gene TRBJ2-7, with 10 bases lining up with TRBD2. Germline V gives CDR1 MNHEY, CDR2 SMNVEV (reference sequence). The CDR3 spans 14 residues. V shed 6 bases and J 5 bases; nucleotides not matched to a gene: 7. DNA of the CDR3: TGTGCCAGCAGGGAGCCTAGCGGGGGCAACGAGCAGTACTTC. Encoded protein: CASREPSGGNEQYF.

As to this clone: The sample contains more than one DNA sequence encoding this CDR3. The rearrangement links TRBV3-1 (or the pseudogene TRBV3-2) to TRBJ2-1; D is perhaps TRBD2 (6 bases). The germline V and J ends were trimmed by 1 base and 8 bases, with 9 bases remaining between them. Germline V gene sequence: CDR1 LGHDT, CDR2 YNNKEL (reference sequence). The CDR3 runs 13 residues. CDR3 sequence: CASSQVGGDEQFF. The CDR3 DNA is TGTGCCAGCAGCCAAGTCGGGGGTGATGAGCAGTTCTTC.

CDR3 coding DNA: TGTGCCAGCAGCCAAGAACCGACAGGGGATCAGCCCCAGCATTTT. It encodes CASSQEPTGDQPQHF. This chain uses TRBV4-2 with TRBJ1-5; 8 positions agree with TRBD1. Unmatched junction bases numbered 3, after V lost 0 bases and J lost 5 bases. The CDR3 is 15 residues long. Per germline, CDR1 LGHNA and CDR2 YNFKEQ.

The J gene is TRBJ2-7, the V gene TRBV2, with a tentative D call TRBD1 (5 bases). In germline, CDR1 is SNHLY, CDR2 FYNNEI. The V end lost 2 bases, the J end lost 4 bases, and 18 bases lay between the germline ends. The length of the CDR3 is 16 residues. CDR3 region: CASSEPPEGAVYEQYF. CDR3 sequence (DNA): TGTGCCAGCAGTGAACCACCCGAAGGGGCGGTATACGAGCAGTACTTC.